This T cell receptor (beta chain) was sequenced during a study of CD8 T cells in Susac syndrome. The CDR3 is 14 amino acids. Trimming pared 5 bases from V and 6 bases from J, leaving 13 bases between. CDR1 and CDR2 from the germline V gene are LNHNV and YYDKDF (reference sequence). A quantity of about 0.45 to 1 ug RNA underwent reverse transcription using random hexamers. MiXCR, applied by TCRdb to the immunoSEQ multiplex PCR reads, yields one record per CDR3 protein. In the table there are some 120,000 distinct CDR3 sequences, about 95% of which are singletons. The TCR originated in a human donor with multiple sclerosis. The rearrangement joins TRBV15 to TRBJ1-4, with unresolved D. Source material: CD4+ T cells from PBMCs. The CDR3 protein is CATSRGSRHEKLFF. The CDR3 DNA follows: TGTGCCACCAGCCGAGGTTCACGCCATGAAAAACTGTTTTTT. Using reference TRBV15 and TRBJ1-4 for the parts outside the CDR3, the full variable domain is DAMVIQNPRYQVTQFGKPVTLSCSQTLNHNVMYWYQQKSSQAPKLLFHYYDKDFNNEADTPDNFQSRRPNTSFCFLDIRSPGLGDTAMYLCATSRGSRHEKLFFGSGTQLSVL.